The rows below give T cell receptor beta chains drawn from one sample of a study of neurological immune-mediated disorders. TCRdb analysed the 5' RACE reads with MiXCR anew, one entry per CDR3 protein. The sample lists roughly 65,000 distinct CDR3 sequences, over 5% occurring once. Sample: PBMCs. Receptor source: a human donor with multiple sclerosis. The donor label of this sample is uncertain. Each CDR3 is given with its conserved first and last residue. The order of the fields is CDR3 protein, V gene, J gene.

CDR3 protein: CASSPQVSQPQHF; V gene: TRBV18; J gene: TRBJ1-5
CDR3 protein: CASSFTGGGTDTQYF; V gene: TRBV7-9; J gene: TRBJ2-3
CDR3 protein: CATSARVGEQFF; V gene: TRBV24-1; J gene: TRBJ2-1
CDR3 protein: CANSDGTSGGDGETQYF; V gene: TRBV5-4; J gene: TRBJ2-5
CDR3 protein: CASSLDRGTNSPLHF; V gene: TRBV6-5; J gene: TRBJ1-6
CDR3 protein: CSARTGGSAGEQFF; V gene: TRBV20-1; J gene: TRBJ2-1
CDR3 protein: CSARMTVTNEQFF; V gene: TRBV20-1; J gene: TRBJ2-1
CDR3 protein: CSARGSGSYTF; V gene: TRBV20-1; J gene: TRBJ1-2
CDR3 protein: CASSAGRTEAFF; V gene: TRBV5-8; J gene: TRBJ1-1
CDR3 protein: CASSLMGTRLDTQYF; V gene: TRBV7-6; J gene: TRBJ2-3
CDR3 protein: CASSVPGYNEQFF; V gene: TRBV9; J gene: TRBJ2-1
CDR3 protein: CSARRTQQETQYF; V gene: TRBV20-1; J gene: TRBJ2-5
CDR3 protein: CASSLEGGEDSPLHF; V gene: TRBV5-1; J gene: TRBJ1-6
CDR3 protein: CASSRGTGTDNSPLHF; V gene: TRBV6-6; J gene: TRBJ1-6
CDR3 protein: CATSSLVVQGINGYTF; V gene: TRBV15; J gene: TRBJ1-2
CDR3 protein: CASSQAGRPGTQYF; V gene: TRBV12-3/TRBV12-4; J gene: TRBJ2-3
CDR3 protein: CSATRDLGGAGELFF; V gene: TRBV20-1; J gene: TRBJ2-2